Below are 10 T cell receptor beta chains sequenced from a single sample in a study of neurological immune-mediated disorders. Each CDR3 protein is one row after TCRdb ran MiXCR on the 5' RACE reads. The sample yields tens of thousands of distinct CDR3 sequences, 3% to 5% seen once. Source material: PBMCs. Every receptor here comes from a man aged 25 to 45 with multiple sclerosis.

Many counts were recorded for this clonotype. The CDR3 region is CASSELGPPLHF. CDR3 nucleotides: TGTGCCAGCAGTGAATTAGGTCCACCCCTCCACTTT. This sequence joins TRBV25-1 and TRBJ1-6; D gene uncertain. Deletions cut 1 base from V and 11 bases from J, with 6 bases between. CDR1 is MGHDK, CDR2 SYGVNS, per germline. This CDR3 comprises 12 residues.

This clonotype occurred many times. The chain has TRBV11-2 and TRBJ2-7; no firm D call. The CDR3 totals 16 residues. Germline CDR1 SGHAT, CDR2 FQNNGV. The V end was cut by 4 bases, the J end by 2 bases, with 18 bases between. CDR3 DNA: TGTGCCAGCAGCTCCAGACGACGGGCAGGAGCCTACGAGCAGTACTTC. Translating it yields CASSSRRRAGAYEQYF.

With regard to this clonotype: Being one base from a much bigger clone, this may be a read error. The conserved phenylalanine or tryptophan normally closing the CDR3 is absent here, so this likely arose from a read error. The rearrangement uses TRBV9 and TRBJ1-2, with D hard to call. V was shortened by 0 bases and J by 2 bases, with 11 bases between the two germline ends. The CDR3 contains 15 residues. CDR1 is SGDLS and CDR2 is YYNGEE in the germline V gene. The CDR3 nucleotides are TGTGCCAGCAGCGTAGGCGGAGCGTCGAACTATGGCTACACCATC. This gives the protein CASSVGGASNYGYTI.

This clonotype was counted ten times or more. The CDR3 DNA sequence: TGTGCCAGCTTGCTGAGACCCGACCAGGATGAGCAGTTCTTC. Amino acids: CASLLRPDQDEQFF. V gene TRBV2 combines with J gene TRBJ2-1; the D is unclear. Per the germline V gene, CDR1 is SNHLY and CDR2 is FYNNEI. Trimming left V 8 bases short and J 8 bases short, with 19 bases between. The CDR3 runs to 14 residues. Drawing the rest from reference TRBV2 and TRBJ2-1, the complete variable domain is EPEVTQTPSHQVTQMGQEVILRCVPISNHLYFYWYRQILGQKVEFLVSFYNNEISEKSEIFDDQFSVERPDGSNFTLKIRSTKLEDSAMYFCASLLRPDQDEQFFGPGTRLTVL.

In its sample, this clonotype was seen many times. The gene calls are TRBV7-2 and TRBJ2-1, with 8 bases that match TRBD1. The V and J ends lost 5 bases and 4 bases, in that order; junction bases with no gene match: 4. The CDR3 length is 14 residues. The germline CDR1 and CDR2 sequences are SGHTA and FQGNSA. DNA of the CDR3: TGTGCCAGCAGCGTCCAGGGGGCATACAATGAGCAGTTCTTC. Translation: CASSVQGAYNEQFF. Filled out from reference TRBV7-2 and TRBJ2-1, the complete variable domain reads GAGVSQSPSNKVTEKGKDVELRCDPISGHTALYWYRQSLGQGLEFLIYFQGNSAPDKSGLPSDRFSAERTGGSVSTLTIQRTQQEDSAVYLCASSVQGAYNEQFFGPGTRLTVL.

This clonotype was seen repeatedly, ten times or more. The chain combines TRBV5-1 with TRBJ2-3; D is perhaps TRBD2 (5 bases). V lost 3 bases, J lost 2 bases, and 13 bases lay in between. Germline assignment: CDR1 SGHRS and CDR2 YFSETQ. The length of the CDR3 is 15 residues. The CDR3 loop reads CASSSRRTFTDTQYF. CDR3 sequence (DNA): TGCGCCAGCAGCTCGAGGAGGACCTTCACAGATACGCAGTATTTT.

The genes are TRBV7-2 and TRBJ1-5, with TRBD1 matching over 8 bases. Germline CDR1 and CDR2: SGHTA and FQGNSA. CDR3 length: 17 residues. V dropped 1 base and J dropped 5; count of bases not matched to a gene: 10. The CDR3 DNA reads TGTGCCAGCAGCTTAGGGGTCACAGGGGGAAGGGATCAGCCCCAGCATTTT. Protein: CASSLGVTGGRDQPQHF.

This clonotype was recorded a few times. The J gene is TRBJ2-2, the V gene TRBV27; TRBD1 agrees at 7 bases. The CDR3 covers 16 residues. The junction had 14 bases not matched to a gene; V was cut back by 4 bases and J by 9 bases. Germline CDR1 is MNHEY and CDR2 is SMNVEV (reference sequence). The DNA for the CDR3 is TGTGCCAGCAGTTCCCCTATGGGACAGAAGACGCGGGAGCTGTTTTTT. Its translation: CASSSPMGQKTRELFF.

This clonotype was observed many times. DNA for the CDR3: TGCGCCAGCATACTAGGAAGTGAGCAGTTCTTC. This encodes CASILGSEQFF. The V call is TRBV5-1, the J call TRBJ2-1; D is possibly TRBD2 (5 bases). V was clipped by 6 bases and J by 9 bases, with 10 bases between them. CDR1 and CDR2 (germline): SGHRS, YFSETQ. The CDR3 is 11 amino acids.

This clonotype was observed many times. The chain employs TRBV5-1 and TRBJ2-5; 14 bases match TRBD2. V shed 4 bases and J 5 bases; nucleotides not matched to a gene: 1. The CDR3 contains 14 residues. From germline, CDR1 is SGHRS and CDR2 YFSETQ. CDR3 nucleotides: TGCGCCAGCAGCCGGACTAGCGGGGGGGAGACCCAGTACTTC. This sequence encodes CASSRTSGGETQYF.